The T cell receptor (beta chain) described here comes from a study of chemoradiotherapy in HPV16-positive cancers. Note on this clone: Its ends do not fully match the called genes, so a read error is possible.

Assay used: immunoSEQ multiplex PCR; TCRdb lists only in-frame clones, some missing. This table has fewer than 3,000 clones, 79% appearing once. Per germline, CDR1 GTSNPN and CDR2 SVGIG (reference sequence). The CDR3 contains 12 residues. The input for sequencing was tumor tissue, taken from a patient who underwent chemoradiotherapy. The chain combines TRBV30 with TRBJ1-1; D ambiguous. This receptor was obtained from a human donor with HPV-associated anogenital cancer. This chain's CDR3 is CAWSVPPKEGFF. The CDR3 DNA follows: TGTGCCTGGAGTGTACCCCCTAAAGAAGGTTTCTTT.